The 9 T cell receptor beta chains given below trace back to one sample, sequenced in a study of cytomegalovirus exposure and HLA in healthy donors. The study ran its PCR with 60 Vbeta and 13 Jbeta primers. Produced via immunoSEQ multiplex PCR; TCRdb's table is partial and in-frame only. This sample contains 160,000 or so clones. Sample: PBMCs. Source of these receptors: a man between 25 and 39 years old in good health and CMV-seronegative.

The J gene is TRBJ2-1, the V gene TRBV15; 9 nucleotides align to TRBD1. The CDR3 length is 16 residues. V gave up 0 bases and J gave up 5 bases; unmatched junction bases: 5. Germline V gives CDR1 LNHNV, CDR2 YYDKDF (reference sequence). The CDR3 loop is CATSREAGTGNNEQFF. The CDR3 DNA sequence: TGTGCCACCAGCAGAGAGGCCGGGACAGGGAACAATGAGCAGTTCTTC.

Note on this clone: Other DNA sequences in this specimen translate into the identical CDR3. This chain uses TRBV19 with TRBJ2-1, with 9 bases fitting TRBD2. J gave up 6 bases and V 4 bases, and 1 base lay outside the gene matches. This CDR3 has 13 residues. The germline gives CDR1 LNHDA, CDR2 SQIVND (reference sequence). CDR3 amino acids: CASSTGLANEQFF. As DNA, the CDR3 is TGTGCCAGTAGTACGGGACTAGCCAATGAGCAGTTCTTC.

In DNA, the CDR3 is TGTGCCAGTACCCCTGGGTCTGGAGTCTTCAATGAGCAGTTCTTC. It encodes CASTPGSGVFNEQFF. The rearrangement links TRBV19 to TRBJ2-1; no definite D call. Germline V gives CDR1 LNHDA, CDR2 SQIVND (reference sequence). This CDR3 is built from 15 residues. Trimming shortened V by 7 bases and J by 6 bases, and 19 bases separated the two germline ends.

The CDR3 region has the DNA TGTGCCATCAGTGAGTGGGGGACTGCCACCGGGGAGCTGTTTTTT. Its protein product is CAISEWGTATGELFF. The chain combines TRBV10-3 with TRBJ2-2, with D perhaps TRBD2 (6 bases). Germline V gene data show CDR1 as ENHRY and CDR2 as SYGVKD. This CDR3 spans 15 amino acids. Trimming removed 1 base from V and 4 bases from J, with 10 bases in between.

The chain recombines TRBV27 with TRBJ1-5, with D perhaps TRBD1 (5 bases). Germline CDR1 reads MNHEY; CDR2 reads SMNVEV (reference sequence). V was shortened by 4 bases and J by 1 base, with 8 bases between the two germline ends. There are 14 residues in the CDR3. This CDR3 reads CASSSQGSNQPQHF. DNA for the CDR3: TGTGCCAGCAGTTCCCAGGGAAGCAATCAGCCCCAGCATTTT.

The chain employs TRBV20-1 and TRBJ2-7; no clear D gene. The V and J ends lost 6 bases and 3 bases respectively, with 9 bases between them. The CDR3 extends over 11 amino acids. Germline lookup yields CDR1 DFQATT and CDR2 SNEGSKA (reference sequence). CDR3 DNA sequence: TGCAGTGCGCTAGGAGACTACGAGCAGTACTTC. Amino acid sequence: CSALGDYEQYF.

The rearrangement joins TRBV7-5 to TRBJ2-7; the DNA was not compared with TRBD1, the D call given in the table. TRBV7-5 is tagged as a pseudogene. The CDR3 sequence is 16 residues long. CDR3 region: CVRSLGGDNVSYEQYF. CDR3 coding DNA: TGTGTCAGAAGCTTAGGGGGCGACAACGTCTCCTACGAGCAGTACTTC.

The chain recombines TRBV5-1 with TRBJ2-5; 8 nucleotides agree with TRBD1. The J call may be in error: the DNA end matches TRBJ2-7 better. Germline CDR1 SGHRS, CDR2 YFSETQ. This CDR3 region has 15 residues. CDR3 loop: CASSSGTGPSYEQYF. CDR3 DNA sequence: TGCGCCAGCAGCTCAGGGACAGGTCCCTCCTACGAGCAGTACTTC.

This chain joins TRBV5-1 and TRBJ2-3; the D gene is possibly TRBD2 (5 bases). CDR3 length equals 14 residues. Germline CDR1 reads SGHRS; CDR2 reads YFSETQ. Trimming took off 0 bases at V and 4 bases at J, with 9 bases between the two ends. CDR3 amino acids: CASSLDGKSDTQYF. The CDR3 bases are TGCGCCAGCAGCTTGGACGGGAAATCAGATACGCAGTATTTT.